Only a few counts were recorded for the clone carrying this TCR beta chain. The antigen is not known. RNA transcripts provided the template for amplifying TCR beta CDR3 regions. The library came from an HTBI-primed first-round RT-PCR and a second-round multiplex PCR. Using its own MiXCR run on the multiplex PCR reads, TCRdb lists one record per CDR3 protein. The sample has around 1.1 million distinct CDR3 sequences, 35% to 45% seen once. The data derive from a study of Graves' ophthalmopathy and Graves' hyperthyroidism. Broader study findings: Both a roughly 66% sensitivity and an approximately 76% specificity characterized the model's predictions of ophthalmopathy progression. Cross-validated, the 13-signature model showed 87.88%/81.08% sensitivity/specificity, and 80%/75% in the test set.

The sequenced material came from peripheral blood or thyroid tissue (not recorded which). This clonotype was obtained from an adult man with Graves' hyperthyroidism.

Here the CDR3 reads CASSFKGNTGELFF. The CDR3 DNA sequence: TGTGCCAGCAGCTTCAAGGGAAACACCGGGGAGCTGTTTTTT. The V call is TRBV7-9, the J call TRBJ2-2; D remains ambiguous. The V and J ends lost 3 bases and 2 bases respectively, with 7 bases between them. The germline V gene has CDR1 SEHNR and CDR2 FQNEAQ (reference sequence). The CDR3 length is 14 residues.